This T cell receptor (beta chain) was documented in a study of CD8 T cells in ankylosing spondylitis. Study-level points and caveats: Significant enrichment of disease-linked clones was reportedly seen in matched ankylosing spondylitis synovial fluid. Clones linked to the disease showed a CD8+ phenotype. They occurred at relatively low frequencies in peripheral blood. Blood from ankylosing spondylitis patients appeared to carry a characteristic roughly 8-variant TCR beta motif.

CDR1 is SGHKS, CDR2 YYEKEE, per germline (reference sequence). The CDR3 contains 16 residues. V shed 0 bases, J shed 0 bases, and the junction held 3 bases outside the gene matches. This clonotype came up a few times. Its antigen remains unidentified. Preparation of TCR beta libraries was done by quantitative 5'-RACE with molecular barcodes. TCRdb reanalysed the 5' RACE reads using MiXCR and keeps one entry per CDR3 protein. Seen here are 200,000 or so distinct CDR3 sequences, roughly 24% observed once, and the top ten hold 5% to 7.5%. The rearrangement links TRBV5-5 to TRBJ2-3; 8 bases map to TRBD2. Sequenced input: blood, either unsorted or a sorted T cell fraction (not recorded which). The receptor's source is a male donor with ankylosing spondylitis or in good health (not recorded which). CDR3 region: CASSLGVAGSTDTQYF. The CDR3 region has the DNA TGTGCCAGCAGCTTGGGGGTAGCGGGGAGCACAGATACGCAGTATTTT.